This T cell receptor beta chain is from a study of a mutant IDH1 vaccine in newly diagnosed glioma. Whole-study context: Prior therapy was radiotherapy, temozolomide, or both; most received both. Study-wide results and limits: Pseudoprogression apparently lacked any relation to changes in top peripheral T cell clonotypes.

With respect to this clone: Its matching antigen is unknown.

Assay: immunoSEQ multiplex PCR; the TCRdb copy retains only in-frame clones and omits some. Of about 59,000 clones listed, approximately 91% are singletons. The time point was: baseline, week 1 (first vaccination visit). The treatment here: pre-vaccination baseline after standard-of-care therapy. Germline CDR1 reads SGHTA; CDR2 reads FQGNSA. Deletions cut 1 base from V and 4 bases from J, with 14 bases between. The CDR3 is made up of 16 amino acids. The sample was PBMCs, taken from a glioma patient treated with radiotherapy, temozolomide or both. This clonotype was sampled from a man between 45 and 60 years old with glioma. The chain combines TRBV7-2 with TRBJ2-1; a weak D match, TRBD2 (5 bases). The CDR3 bases are TGTGCCAGCAGCTTAGTACCCGGGGTTGGGTACAATGAGCAGTTCTTC. Translating it yields CASSLVPGVGYNEQFF.